The 24 T cell receptor beta chains below come from one sample, sequenced in a study of blood T cell repertoires in COVID-19. The data were produced by immunoSEQ multiplex PCR, yet TCRdb's version contains in-frame clones alone and is incomplete. The sample records 55,000 to 70,000 clones, around nine tenths being singletons. Sequenced material: peripheral blood. The source is an older man with acute or convalescent COVID-19.

J is TRBJ2-2 and V is TRBV6-2 or TRBV6-3, with 8 bases that match TRBD2. The germline V gene encodes CDR1 MNHEY and CDR2 SVGEGT. With V trimmed by 2 bases and J by 5 bases, 7 bases remained unmatched. The CDR3 sequence is 16 residues long. In nucleotides, the CDR3 is TGTGCCAGCAGTTACCCCGGGGGGGTTTTAACCGGGGAGCTGTTTTTT. Its protein product is CASSYPGGVLTGELFF.

The genes are TRBV7-2 and TRBJ2-7; D call uncertain. V lost 1 base and J 4 bases, leaving 8 bases between the germline ends. Germline values: CDR1 SGHTA, CDR2 FQGNSA. The CDR3 is 13 residues long. The CDR3 DNA reads TGTGCCAGCAGCTTAGGACGGGTTTACGAGCAGTACTTC. As protein: CASSLGRVYEQYF.

The chain links TRBV19 to TRBJ1-3, with a tentative D call TRBD1 (5 bases). V lost 2 bases, J lost 12 bases, and 11 bases lay in between. The CDR3 runs to 12 residues. Germline CDR1 is LNHDA and CDR2 is SQIVND (reference sequence). CDR3: CASSILGRVIYF. DNA for the CDR3: TGTGCCAGTAGTATACTGGGCAGGGTCATATATTTT.

The chain combines TRBV14 with TRBJ2-5; maybe TRBD1 (6 bases). V was pared by 1 base and J by 5 bases, with 14 bases between. In germline, CDR1 is SGHDN, CDR2 FVKESK. The CDR3 sequence is 15 residues long. CDR3 nucleotide sequence: TGTGCCAGCAGCCAAGTTCCTGCCAGGGGCGAGACCCAGTACTTC. Translated, it gives CASSQVPARGETQYF.

This sequence joins TRBV29-1 and TRBJ2-1; 8 nucleotides match TRBD2. With V trimmed by 4 bases and J by 9 bases, 8 bases remained unmatched. The germline gives CDR1 SQVTM, CDR2 ANQGSEA. The CDR3 sequence is 13 residues long. CDR3: CSVGLGRGTEQFF. The CDR3 DNA reads as TGCAGCGTTGGTCTCGGGAGGGGGACTGAGCAGTTCTTC.

The CDR3 protein is CASSDFYEQYF. CDR3 nucleotides: TGTGCCAGCAGTGACTTCTACGAGCAGTACTTC. This chain connects TRBV27 to TRBJ2-7; D is ambiguous. This CDR3 comprises 11 residues. Germline V lookup: CDR1 MNHEY, CDR2 SMNVEV (reference sequence). V lost 5 bases to trimming and J lost 3 bases, with 5 bases between them.

This rearrangement joins TRBV14 to TRBJ2-7; 7 bases are a match to TRBD1. V lost 6 bases, J lost 2 bases, and 1 base stayed unmatched. The V gene's germline CDR1 is SGHDN and CDR2 FVKESK. The CDR3 spans 12 residues. The CDR3 region is CASRQGPYEQYF. The CDR3 DNA reads as TGTGCCAGCAGACAGGGGCCCTACGAGCAGTACTTC.

CDR3 protein: CASSFWNTGELFF. Written as DNA, the CDR3 is TGTGCCAGCAGCTTCTGGAACACCGGGGAGCTGTTTTTT. This rearrangement joins TRBV12-3 or TRBV12-4 to TRBJ2-2; D unresolved. The CDR3 runs to 13 residues. The V and J ends lost 6 bases and 1 base respectively, with 6 bases between them.

V and J are TRBV7-9 and TRBJ1-2, with D unresolved. Deletions cut 1 base from V and 4 bases from J, with 10 bases between. The CDR3 spans 14 residues. Germline V lookup: CDR1 SEHNR, CDR2 FQNEAQ (reference sequence). For the CDR3, the DNA is TGTGCCAGCAGCTTAGAAGCCGCAGGCTATGGCTACACCTTC. It translates to CASSLEAAGYGYTF.

The chain carries TRBV29-1 and TRBJ2-7, with D unclear. CDR3 length: 12 amino acids. The germline gives CDR1 SQVTM, CDR2 ANQGSEA. V lost 2 bases and J lost 5, with 10 bases in between. The CDR3 sequence: CSVENFPNEQYF. CDR3 bases: TGCAGCGTTGAAAATTTCCCCAACGAGCAGTACTTC.

The chain uses TRBV30 and TRBJ1-1; 9 positions agree with TRBD1. V gave up 5 bases and J gave up 1 base; unmatched junction bases: 2. Germline V gene lookup returns CDR1 GTSNPN and CDR2 SVGIG (reference sequence). This CDR3 region has 13 residues. The CDR3 DNA reads as TGTGCCTGGTCGACAGGGGGGAACACTGAAGCTTTCTTT. This sequence encodes CAWSTGGNTEAFF. Full variable domain (outside the CDR3, taken from reference TRBV30 and TRBJ1-1): SQTIHQWPATLVQPVGSPLSLECTVEGTSNPNLYWYRQAAGRGLQLLFYSVGIGQISSEVPQNLSASRPQDRQFILSSKKLLLSDSGFYLCAWSTGGNTEAFFGQGTRLTVV.

The rearrangement uses TRBV5-1 and TRBJ1-1, with D hard to call. The CDR3 has 14 residues. Trimming removed 6 bases at V and 3 bases at J, with 15 bases between. The germline V gene encodes CDR1 SGHRS and CDR2 YFSETQ. The CDR3 region is CASIRGGKDTEAFF. CDR3 sequence (DNA): TGCGCCAGCATTCGAGGAGGAAAGGACACTGAAGCTTTCTTT.

This clone was detected only a few times. V and J are TRBV30 and TRBJ2-2; D is ambiguous. The V gene's germline CDR1 is GTSNPN and CDR2 SVGIG (reference sequence). CDR3 length: 12 amino acids. Trimming removed 4 bases from V and 1 base from J, with 4 bases in between. This chain's CDR3 is CAWTGNTGELFF. The CDR3, as DNA: TGTGCCTGGACAGGGAACACCGGGGAGCTGTTTTTT.

The chain is built from TRBV11-2 and TRBJ2-4, with D possibly TRBD1 on 6 matching bases. Germline CDR1 is SGHAT and CDR2 is FQNNGV. The germline V and J ends were trimmed by 5 bases and 1 base, with 12 bases remaining between them. The CDR3 is made up of 15 amino acids. The CDR3 protein is CASSGQSLAKNIQYF. The CDR3 nucleotides read TGTGCCAGCAGCGGACAGAGCCTCGCCAAAAACATTCAGTACTTC.

The V call is TRBV5-1, the J call TRBJ1-6; 9 nucleotides align to TRBD1. V shed 0 bases, J shed 9 bases, and the junction held 1 base outside the gene matches. Germline CDR1 and CDR2: SGHRS and YFSETQ. The CDR3 totals 14 residues. CDR3 residues: CASSLGDRVSPLHF. In nucleotides, the CDR3 is TGCGCCAGCAGCTTGGGGGACAGGGTTTCACCCCTCCACTTT.

The chain has TRBV9 and TRBJ2-7, with 9 bases lining up with TRBD2. J lost 2 bases, V lost 2 bases, and 8 bases had no gene match. CDR1 and CDR2 from the germline V gene are SGDLS and YYNGEE. The CDR3 runs to 16 residues. CDR3 nucleotides: TGTGCCAGCAGCGTGACAACTAGCGGGTCCCCCTACGAGCAGTACTTC. The encoded protein is CASSVTTSGSPYEQYF.

The chain links TRBV12-5 to TRBJ1-6, with 7 bases fitting TRBD1. J lost 7 bases, V lost 0 bases, and 6 bases had no gene match. There are 16 residues in the CDR3. Germline lookup yields CDR1 LGHNT and CDR2 FRNRAP. CDR3 in DNA: TGTGCTAGTGGTTTGGTACCGACAGGGTGGAATTCACCCCTCCACTTT. Its protein product is CASGLVPTGWNSPLHF.

The chain combines TRBV3-1 (or the pseudogene TRBV3-2) with TRBJ1-1; TRBD1 matches 8 bases. This CDR3 has 16 residues. Germline lookup yields CDR1 LGHDT and CDR2 YNNKEL (reference sequence). J lost 3 bases, V lost 4 bases, and 10 bases had no gene match. The CDR3 loop is CASSLYIQGDDTEAFF. The CDR3 DNA follows: TGTGCCAGCAGCCTTTATATACAGGGGGACGACACTGAAGCTTTCTTT.

This clone was seen a handful of times. The chain joins TRBV5-8 to TRBJ1-2; D not certain. This CDR3 is built from 14 residues. The germline gives CDR1 SGHTS, CDR2 YDEGEE. V was clipped by 1 base and J by 5 bases, with 12 bases between them. The CDR3 here is CASSLYAETYGYTF. In DNA, the CDR3 is TGTGCCAGCAGCTTGTACGCGGAAACTTATGGCTACACCTTC.

The gene calls are TRBV6-5 and TRBJ2-5; 9 bases match TRBD2. The CDR3 totals 13 residues. Germline trimming cut 8 bases from V and 2 bases from J; bases unmatched to any gene: 3. Germline V gene data show CDR1 as MNHEY and CDR2 as SVGAGI. CDR3 coding DNA: TGTGCCAGCCAGCGGGGGGTACAAGAGACCCAGTACTTC. It encodes CASQRGVQETQYF.

The chain carries TRBV29-1 and TRBJ1-1; D remains ambiguous. CDR3 length equals 14 residues. Germline V gives CDR1 SQVTM, CDR2 ANQGSEA. Trimming removed 5 bases from V and 0 bases from J, with 13 bases in between. CDR3 amino acids: CSVSLGVMNTEAFF. The CDR3 coding sequence is TGCAGCGTTTCGCTCGGGGTTATGAACACTGAAGCTTTCTTT.

The J gene is TRBJ2-7, the V gene TRBV7-8, with 7 bases identical to TRBD1. CDR1 SGHVS and CDR2 FQNEAQ come from the germline V gene. The CDR3 spans 15 residues. The junction had 12 bases not matched to a gene; V was cut back by 5 bases and J by 5 bases. Here the CDR3 DNA reads TGTGCCAGCAGCCTTTACAGGGGCCTAAAAGACGAGCAGTACTTC. It translates to CASSLYRGLKDEQYF. Based on the CDR3 plus reference TRBV7-8 and TRBJ2-7, the full variable domain is GAGVSQSPRYKVAKRGQDVALRCDPISGHVSLFWYQQALGQGPEFLTYFQNEAQLDKSGLPSDRFFAERPEGSVSTLKIQRTQQEDSAVYLCASSLYRGLKDEQYFGPGTRLTVT.

This clone was counted a few times. The chain carries TRBV19 and TRBJ1-2; D is ambiguous. This CDR3 contains 14 residues. Germline-derived CDR1 and CDR2 are LNHDA and SQIVND (reference sequence). V lost 0 bases and J lost 6, with 11 bases in between. DNA of the CDR3: TGTGCCAGTAGTATAGAACGGGGAATTGATGGCTACACCTTC. It translates to CASSIERGIDGYTF.

This clone came up a few times. The chain has TRBV5-3 and TRBJ2-2; the D is unclear. TRBV5-3 is an ORF, and what it does is uncertain. The V and J ends lost 3 bases and 4 bases respectively, with 7 bases between them. The length of the CDR3 is 13 residues. CDR3: CARSCDSTGELFF. CDR3 nucleotide sequence: TGTGCCAGAAGCTGCGACTCCACCGGGGAGCTGTTTTTT.